The clone carrying this TCR beta chain came up a few times. Its cognate antigen is unknown. The CDR3 runs 14 residues. The junction had 2 bases not matched to a gene; V was cut back by 3 bases and J by 2 bases. The entry originates in a study of cytomegalovirus exposure and HLA in healthy donors. General study findings and limits: TCR beta sequences reportedly predicted most subjects' HLA-A and HLA-B alleles accurately.

All the people who gave samples were healthy bone marrow donors. The records omit this donor's CMV serostatus. Amplification used 60 Vbeta primers and 13 Jbeta primers. Sequencing was performed with immunoSEQ multiplex PCR; in TCRdb, only in-frame clones are kept and a portion is missing. The repertoire holds about 180,000 clones, with approximately 72% as singletons. Sequences were obtained from PBMCs. The chain has TRBV23-1 and TRBJ2-5; 8 positions agree with TRBD1. TRBV23-1 is annotated as an ORF whose role is uncertain. The sequence was obtained from a human donor in good health. CDR3 region: CASSHRTGQETQYF. The CDR3 coding sequence is TGCGCCAGCAGTCATAGGACAGGGCAAGAGACCCAGTACTTC.